The 6 T cell receptor beta chains reported below all come from one sample, sequenced in a study of blood T cell repertoires in COVID-19. Sequenced by immunoSEQ multiplex PCR; TCRdb stores in-frame clones only, minus some. The data show 200,000 or so clones, 70% to 90% seen once. Material for sequencing was peripheral blood. These receptor sequences come from a woman aged 50 to 60 with acute or convalescent COVID-19.

The chain combines TRBV2 with TRBJ1-2; D is unclear. CDR1 and CDR2 from the germline V gene are SNHLY and FYNNEI. The CDR3 runs to 14 residues. Trimming took off 0 bases at V and 3 bases at J, with 8 bases between the two ends. CDR3 residues: CASSEAPRDYGYTF. The CDR3 nucleotides are TGTGCCAGCAGTGAAGCGCCGAGGGACTATGGCTACACCTTC.

This chain connects TRBV5-8 to TRBJ2-3; weak D call: TRBD2 (5 bases). V lost 2 bases and J lost 1, with 17 bases in between. CDR3 length: 17 amino acids. The germline V gene encodes CDR1 SGHTS and CDR2 YDEGEE. CDR3 DNA: TGTGCCAGCAGCTTCGGATATAGCGAACGGGGCACAGATACGCAGTATTTT. Its protein product is CASSFGYSERGTDTQYF.

The rearrangement joins TRBV7-2 to TRBJ1-6; D not certain. Trimming left V 1 base short and J 4 bases short, with 8 bases between. This CDR3 contains 15 residues. CDR1 and CDR2 (germline): SGHTA, FQGNSA. The CDR3 protein is CASSLGTGYNSPLHF. The CDR3 bases are TGTGCCAGCAGCTTAGGGACGGGGTATAATTCACCCCTCCACTTT. Complete variable domain (other parts from reference TRBV7-2 and TRBJ1-6): GAGVSQSPSNKVTEKGKDVELRCDPISGHTALYWYRQSLGQGLEFLIYFQGNSAPDKSGLPSDRFSAERTGGSVSTLTIQRTQQEDSAVYLCASSLGTGYNSPLHFGNGTRLTVT.

Only a few counts were recorded for this clone. This chain joins TRBV6-2 or TRBV6-3 and TRBJ1-2; TRBD1 matches 11 bases. From germline, CDR1 is MNHEY and CDR2 SVGEGT. The CDR3 is made up of 17 amino acids. V was pared by 2 bases and J by 7 bases, with 12 bases of the junction left unmatched. The CDR3 sequence: CASSYRTGGSSFAGYTF. In nucleotides, the CDR3 is TGTGCCAGCAGTTACAGGACAGGGGGCTCGAGCTTCGCTGGCTACACCTTC.

This clone was seen just once. The gene calls are TRBV9 and TRBJ1-6; D remains ambiguous. The CDR3 is made up of 15 amino acids. The V gene's germline CDR1 is SGDLS and CDR2 YYNGEE. Trimming took 0 bases from V and 7 from J, leaving 11 bases between them. The DNA for the CDR3 is TGTGCCAGCAGCGTAGGCGGGGTCCTAAATTCACCCCTCCACTTT. Its translation: CASSVGGVLNSPLHF. The whole variable domain, remainder taken from reference TRBV9 and TRBJ1-6, is DSGVTQTPKHLITATGQRVTLRCSPRSGDLSVYWYQQSLDQGLQFLIQYYNGEERAKGNILERFSAQQFPDLHSELNLSSLELGDSALYFCASSVGGVLNSPLHFGNGTRLTVT.

A few counts support this clone. Other DNA variants within this sample encode the same CDR3. The chain employs TRBV5-1 and TRBJ1-1; maybe TRBD1 (5 bases). V lost 4 bases and J 0 bases, leaving 7 bases between the germline ends. This CDR3 is 13 amino acids long. Germline CDR1 SGHRS, CDR2 YFSETQ. The CDR3 nucleotides read TGCGCCAGCAGCACAGGACTGAACACTGAAGCTTTCTTT. It yields the protein CASSTGLNTEAFF.